The 27 T cell receptor beta chains reported below all come from one sample, sequenced in a study of PD-1 blockade in classical Hodgkin lymphoma. The protocol was immunoSEQ multiplex PCR, while the TCRdb copy is restricted to in-frame clones and leaves out a portion. This table holds 110,000 or so clones, around 89% found once. Autologous stem cell transplantation was followed by relapse in every patient, and brentuximab vedotin exposure varied. The sample here was peripheral blood mononuclear cells (PBMCs), taken before the second cycle of nivolumab. The receptors come from a human donor with classical Hodgkin lymphoma.

The rearrangement links TRBV6-5 to TRBJ1-2, with TRBD1 identical over 8 bases. The CDR3 has 14 residues. V shed 8 bases and J 0 bases; nucleotides not matched to a gene: 5. CDR1 MNHEY and CDR2 SVGAGI come from the germline V gene. CDR3 nucleotides: TGTGCCAGCCTACAGGGGGAAGCTAACTATGGCTACACCTTC. The encoded protein is CASLQGEANYGYTF.

The J gene is TRBJ1-1, the V gene TRBV19; weak D call: TRBD1 (6 bases). Germline assignment: CDR1 LNHDA and CDR2 SQIVND (reference sequence). Trimming pared 7 bases from V and 1 base from J, leaving 19 bases between. This CDR3 spans 16 amino acids. In DNA form, the CDR3 reads TGTGCCAGTAAAGACCCAAGACAGGCGCGGAACACTGAAGCTTTCTTT. It encodes CASKDPRQARNTEAFF.

The V call is TRBV5-6, the J call TRBJ1-4; D is ambiguous. V was pared by 0 bases and J by 8 bases, with 8 bases between. This CDR3 spans 13 amino acids. Germline CDR1 SGHDT, CDR2 YYEEEE. The CDR3 loop is CASSLGGVEKLFF. In DNA, the CDR3 is TGTGCCAGCAGCTTGGGGGGAGTAGAAAAACTGTTTTTT. Filled out from reference TRBV5-6 and TRBJ1-4, the complete variable domain reads DAGVTQSPTHLIKTRGQQVTLRCSPKSGHDTVSWYQQALGQGPQFIFQYYEEEERQRGNFPDRFSGHQFPNYSSELNVNALLLGDSALYLCASSLGGVEKLFFGSGTQLSVL.

This chain joins TRBV4-1 and TRBJ1-1; D unclear. There are 14 residues in the CDR3. Germline V CDR1 and CDR2: MGHRA, YSYEKL. V lost 3 bases, J lost 6 bases, and 14 bases lay in between. CDR3 region: CASSHLDARAEAFF. As DNA, the CDR3 is TGCGCCAGCAGCCATTTAGACGCCCGGGCTGAAGCTTTCTTT.

The rearrangement links TRBV10-2 to TRBJ2-1; tentatively, D is TRBD2 (6 bases). The CDR3 runs to 15 residues. V gave up 4 bases and J gave up 0 bases, with 10 bases separating them. The germline V gene has CDR1 WSHSY and CDR2 SAAADI. The CDR3 DNA sequence: TGCGCCAGCAGTGTGGACGGGAGCTCCTACAATGAGCAGTTCTTC. Residues: CASSVDGSSYNEQFF.

The chain links TRBV6-5 to TRBJ1-1; D unresolved. V was shortened by 7 bases and J by 4 bases, with 19 bases between the two germline ends. Germline CDR1 reads MNHEY; CDR2 reads SVGAGI. The CDR3 length is 15 residues. The CDR3 is CASTAGFRRRTEAFF. CDR3 nucleotide sequence: TGTGCCAGCACCGCGGGGTTTAGGAGACGCACTGAAGCTTTCTTT.

This chain joins TRBV19 and TRBJ1-5; TRBD1 matches at 8 bases. Trimming took 5 bases from V and 0 from J; bases not matched to a gene: 6. The CDR3 spans 16 residues. Looked up from germline, CDR1 is LNHDA and CDR2 is SQIVND (reference sequence). CDR3 region: CASSPRQGNSNQPQHF. As DNA, the CDR3 is TGTGCCAGTAGTCCCCGACAGGGGAATAGCAATCAGCCCCAGCATTTT. Based on the CDR3 plus reference TRBV19 and TRBJ1-5, the full variable domain is DGGITQSPKYLFRKEGQNVTLSCEQNLNHDAMYWYRQDPGQGLRLIYYSQIVNDFQKGDIAEGYSVSREKKESFPLTVTSAQKNPTAFYLCASSPRQGNSNQPQHFGDGTRLSIL.

A few counts support this clone. The CDR3 bases are TGTGCCAGCAGTGTGGACAGCGGGCCTCAGCCCCAGCATTTT. This codes for CASSVDSGPQPQHF. V is TRBV9 and J is TRBJ1-5, with D possibly matching TRBD1 (6 bases). CDR1 and CDR2 from the germline V gene are SGDLS and YYNGEE. V lost 5 bases and J 6 bases, leaving 15 bases between the germline ends. CDR3 length: 14 residues.

This rearrangement joins TRBV7-9 to TRBJ1-2; D call uncertain. The V gene lost 1 base and the J gene lost 4 bases, with 7 bases spanning the gap. The CDR3 length is 13 residues. Germline values: CDR1 SEHNR, CDR2 FQNEAQ (reference sequence). CDR3 amino acids: CASSLVISYGYTF. In DNA form, the CDR3 reads TGTGCCAGCAGCTTAGTCATTTCCTATGGCTACACCTTC.

The chain employs TRBV5-6 and TRBJ2-3; TRBD2 agrees at 9 bases. Germline V CDR1 and CDR2: SGHDT, YYEEEE. V was pared by 1 base and J by 6 bases, with 6 bases of the junction left unmatched. The CDR3 has 15 amino acids. CDR3 protein: CASSLTAGGPDTQYF. In nucleotides, the CDR3 is TGTGCCAGCAGCTTGACGGCGGGAGGGCCGGATACGCAGTATTTT.

The genes are TRBV4-1 and TRBJ1-1; D remains unclear. The CDR3 has 14 amino acids. V lost 1 base and J lost 0, with 6 bases in between. Per the germline V gene, CDR1 is MGHRA and CDR2 is YSYEKL. The chain's CDR3 is CASSQGGVNTEAFF. The CDR3 bases are TGCGCCAGCAGCCAAGGCGGGGTGAACACTGAAGCTTTCTTT.

The chain links TRBV13 to TRBJ1-1, with 8 bases identical to TRBD1. J lost 6 bases, V lost 4 bases, and 1 base had no gene match. Germline CDR1 and CDR2: PRHDT and FYEKMQ (reference sequence). This CDR3 region has 12 residues. The CDR3 reads CASSWGQAEAFF. DNA of the CDR3: TGTGCCAGCAGCTGGGGACAGGCTGAAGCTTTCTTT.

Turning to this clone: Its ends do not fully match the called genes, so a read error is possible. This chain links TRBV7-2 with TRBJ2-1, with 11 bases lining up with TRBD2. This CDR3 comprises 15 residues. The germline V gene encodes CDR1 SGHTA and CDR2 FQGNSA. CDR3 sequence: CASSVAGGPGNEQFF. The CDR3 coding sequence is TGTGCCAGCAGCGTAGCGGGAGGGCCGGGGAATGAGCAGTTCTTC.

The V call is TRBV19, the J call TRBJ2-6; D may be TRBD2 (6 bases). The germline CDR1 and CDR2 sequences are LNHDA and SQIVND (reference sequence). V gave up 7 bases and J gave up 4 bases, with 17 bases separating them. The CDR3 is made up of 16 amino acids. CDR3 sequence: CASTVLGGSGANVLTF. As DNA, the CDR3 is TGTGCCAGTACTGTGTTAGGAGGGTCGGGGGCCAACGTCCTGACTTTC.

As concerns this clone: The sample holds other DNA sequences that translate to the same CDR3. The chain employs TRBV5-1 and TRBJ2-1; 9 bases agree with TRBD2. V lost 2 bases to trimming and J lost 0 bases; unmatched junction nucleotides: 0. Per germline, CDR1 SGHRS and CDR2 YFSETQ. The CDR3 has 15 amino acids. DNA for the CDR3: TGCGCCAGCAGCTTTAGCGGGAGCTCCTACAATGAGCAGTTCTTC. Translated: CASSFSGSSYNEQFF.

The chain combines TRBV4-1 with TRBJ2-7; possible D gene TRBD2, 6 bases. Deletions cut 6 bases from V and 3 bases from J, with 15 bases between. The length of the CDR3 is 14 residues. Germline CDR1 MGHRA, CDR2 YSYEKL. The CDR3 nucleotides read TGCGCCAGCAGAACTAGCAGCGGCGACTACGAGCAGTACTTC. Encoded protein: CASRTSSGDYEQYF.

This sequence joins TRBV2 and TRBJ1-5; D possibly corresponds to TRBD1 (5 bases). The germline gives CDR1 SNHLY, CDR2 FYNNEI. CDR3 length: 14 amino acids. V lost 5 bases and J 2 bases, leaving 10 bases between the germline ends. The CDR3 DNA sequence: TGTGCCAGCAGTCTATTGACAGGCAATCAGCCCCAGCATTTT. Amino acid sequence: CASSLLTGNQPQHF.

V is TRBV14 and J is TRBJ1-2; possibly TRBD1 for D (5 bases). Between the trimmed V and J ends, which lost 0 bases and 4 bases, there was a span of 18 bases. Germline CDR1 reads SGHDN; CDR2 reads FVKESK. This CDR3 contains 17 residues. CDR3 DNA sequence: TGTGCCAGCAGCCAAGATACAAATTGGGGACTGACCTATGGCTACACCTTC. Translated: CASSQDTNWGLTYGYTF.

In this sample, this clone turned up once. J is TRBJ2-5 and V is TRBV2; perhaps D is TRBD1 or TRBD2 (7 bases each). With the DNA end fitting TRBJ2-7 better, the J assignment may be wrong. CDR1 and CDR2 (germline): SNHLY, FYNNEI. CDR3 length: 15 residues. The CDR3 nucleotides read TGTGCCAGCAGTGAAGGTATCAGGGGGGGGTACGAGCAGTACTTC. As protein: CASSEGIRGGYEQYF.

The chain is built from TRBV28 and TRBJ1-1; D uncertain. The CDR3 is 13 residues long. Germline V gene sequence: CDR1 MDHEN, CDR2 SYDVKM. Trimming cost V 5 bases and J 1 base, with 8 bases left between them. The CDR3 protein is CASSVNWNTEAFF. The CDR3 DNA reads TGTGCCAGCAGTGTTAATTGGAACACTGAAGCTTTCTTT.

The chain employs TRBV19 and TRBJ1-1; TRBD1 aligns across 9 bases. Germline CDR1 reads LNHDA; CDR2 reads SQIVND (reference sequence). The length of the CDR3 is 14 residues. With V trimmed by 7 bases and J by 1 base, 4 bases remained unmatched. This CDR3 is CASMTTGGNTEAFF. The CDR3 DNA sequence: TGTGCCAGTATGACGACAGGGGGGAACACTGAAGCTTTCTTT.

This sequence joins TRBV18 and TRBJ2-7, with 14 bases fitting TRBD2. This CDR3 comprises 19 residues. Germline-derived CDR1 and CDR2 are KGHSH and LQKENI. V was clipped by 5 bases and J by 3 bases; unmatched bases: 15. The CDR3 DNA sequence: TGTGCCAGCTCAGGAACCGGGACTAGCGGGAGTCGGTGGGGCTACGAGCAGTACTTC. It translates to CASSGTGTSGSRWGYEQYF.

This chain uses TRBV30 with TRBJ1-1; tentatively, D is TRBD1 (5 bases). Trimming took off 0 bases at V and 5 bases at J, with 16 bases between the two ends. The CDR3 consists of 15 residues. Germline CDR1 reads GTSNPN; CDR2 reads SVGIG (reference sequence). The CDR3 sequence is CAWSVAGRFVTEAFF. The CDR3 nucleotides are TGTGCCTGGAGTGTGGCAGGGAGGTTTGTTACTGAAGCTTTCTTT.

The chain employs TRBV7-8 and TRBJ1-2; 9 bases match TRBD1. Germline V gene data show CDR1 as SGHVS and CDR2 as FQNEAQ. The CDR3 contains 15 residues. The V segment lost 5 bases and the J segment 2 bases; nucleotides outside the gene matches: 6. CDR3 sequence (DNA): TGTGCCAGCAGCGCAGACAGGGGGAAAAACTATGGCTACACCTTC. Protein sequence: CASSADRGKNYGYTF.

The J gene is TRBJ1-2, the V gene TRBV7-2, with TRBD1 identical over 8 bases. CDR3 length: 13 amino acids. The germline V gene has CDR1 SGHTA and CDR2 FQGNSA. With V trimmed by 7 bases and J by 6 bases, 7 bases remained unmatched. The CDR3 DNA reads TGTGCCAGCACCGACAGGGGTCCCGATGGCTACACCTTC. This translates into CASTDRGPDGYTF.

A word on this clone: Other DNA sequences in the same sample also yield this CDR3. The rearrangement uses TRBV4-3 and TRBJ2-7; D gene ambiguous. CDR1 is LGHNA, CDR2 YSLEER, per germline. Between the trimmed V and J ends, which lost 0 bases and 1 base, there was a span of 4 bases. The CDR3 covers 13 residues. The CDR3 coding sequence is TGCGCCAGCAGCCAAGACAGGTCCTACGAGCAGTACTTC. Protein sequence: CASSQDRSYEQYF.

V is TRBV7-7 and J is TRBJ2-2; TRBD2 is a possible D gene (6 bases). Per germline, CDR1 SSHAT and CDR2 FNYEAQ (reference sequence). This CDR3 comprises 13 residues. CDR3 bases: TGTGCTAGCGGCGGGGAGAACACCGGGGAGCTGTTTTTT. It translates to CASGGENTGELFF.